This T cell receptor beta chain was captured by sequencing in a study of T cell repertoires in cytomegalovirus infection. Study-wide results and limits: The ex vivo response was dominated by HLA-C-restricted CMV-specific TCR beta clonotypes.

Germline CDR1 MDHEN, CDR2 SYDVKM. V shed 4 bases and J shed 10 bases, with 8 bases lying between them. There are 12 residues in the CDR3. In its sample, this clonotype was seen a few times. Its matching antigen is unknown. TCRdb reprocessed the reads via MiXCR and lists one record per CDR3 protein. The table has approximately 490,000 distinct CDR3 sequences, over 9% seen once. The material sequenced was PBMCs. The chain links TRBV28 to TRBJ1-6; D is undetermined. The TCR originated in a human donor in good health (CMV status not recorded). Some clones in this sample may be carry-over from other donors' samples. CDR3 sequence reads: CASSSGASPLHF. The CDR3 coding sequence is TGTGCCAGCAGTTCGGGAGCCTCACCCCTCCACTTT.